The rows below give T cell receptor beta chains drawn from one sample of a study of T cells after yellow fever vaccination. MiXCR, applied by TCRdb to the 5' RACE reads, yields one record per CDR3 protein. The sample has some 600,000 distinct CDR3 sequences; approximately 16% are singletons. Sequencing used PBMCs, obtained 5 to 6 days after the first yellow fever vaccination. Receptors originate from a man aged 18 to 29 who received the YFV17D yellow fever vaccine. The CDR3 runs from the conserved cysteine through the conserved F or W. Fields, in order: CDR3 DNA, CDR3 protein, D gene, clone size, V gene, J gene. The D gene is left open where the match is weak. Rows give clone size only sometimes, using once, few, many, or a class for an expanded clone.

TGCGCCAGAGCTCTATCAGGAAATGAGCAGTTCTTC	CARALSGNEQFF	NA	NA	TRBV23-1	TRBJ2-1
TGCGCCAGCAGCTTGGATCTTCGACAGGGAAACCAAGAGACCCAGTACTTC	CASSLDLRQGNQETQYF	TRBD1	once	TRBV5-1	TRBJ2-5
TGCGCCAGCAGCTTTACAGGGGTGAGCGCTGAAGCTTTCTTT	CASSFTGVSAEAFF	TRBD1	few	TRBV5-1	TRBJ1-1
TGTGCCAGCAGCCGTCCGACGTTCTCGGGACTCAACACAGATACGCAGTATTTT	CASSRPTFSGLNTDTQYF	NA	NA	TRBV28	TRBJ2-3
TGCGCCAGCAGCCACCGGACTAGCGGGGGGGACGATACGCAGTATTTT	CASSHRTSGGDDTQYF	TRBD2	few	TRBV4-1	TRBJ2-3
TGTGCCAGTAGTGTCCGGGGGGTTACCGGGGAGCTGTTTTTT	CASSVRGVTGELFF	TRBD2	NA	TRBV19	TRBJ2-2
TGTGCCAGCAGCTTCAGAGGGCCTAGCACAGATACGCAGTATTTT	CASSFRGPSTDTQYF	NA	few	TRBV7-9	TRBJ2-3
TGTGCCAGCAGCTTAGGCAGGGCCATTTACACCGGGGAGCTGTTTTTT	CASSLGRAIYTGELFF	NA	few	TRBV7-2	TRBJ2-2
TGTGCCAGCAGCTTCTCACCTAGCGGGGGAGAGACCCAGTACTTC	CASSFSPSGGETQYF	TRBD2	NA	TRBV5-5	TRBJ2-5
TGCGCCAGCAGCCAAGGGTTTGGTAGCGAGTCTGAGACCCAGTACTTC	CASSQGFGSESETQYF	NA	few	TRBV4-1	TRBJ2-5
TGTGCCAGCAGTTCTAAAGAAGCTTTCTTT	CASSSKEAFF	NA	few	TRBV12-3/TRBV12-4	TRBJ1-1
TGTGCCAGCAGTTTAGCTCTGGGTGTTGGGGCCAACGTCCTGACTTTC	CASSLALGVGANVLTF	NA	NA	TRBV12-3/TRBV12-4	TRBJ2-6
TGTGCCAGCAGCGTGGAAAGGAGGAAGACCCAGTACTTC	CASSVERRKTQYF	NA	NA	TRBV28	TRBJ2-5
TGTGCCAGCAGCCCGCCCCCCAGGGGGCCCACTGAAGCTTTCTTT	CASSPPPRGPTEAFF	TRBD1	NA	TRBV11-3	TRBJ1-1
TGCGCCAGCAGGGCGGGACTAGGCAATTACGAGCAGTACTTC	CASRAGLGNYEQYF	TRBD2	NA	TRBV4-1	TRBJ2-7
TGTGCCAGTAGTGTGGGTCCGCCGGTTGGGCAAGAGACCCAGTACTTC	CASSVGPPVGQETQYF	NA	NA	TRBV19	TRBJ2-5
TGTGCCAGCAGCCAAGCCCCAGGGGATGAAGGCTACACCTTC	CASSQAPGDEGYTF	NA	many	TRBV4-2	TRBJ1-2
TGTGCCAGCAGTTCACTAAGTTGGCACGGGCAGTATTTT	CASSSLSWHGQYF	NA	NA	TRBV6-5	TRBJ2-3
TGCGCCAGCAGCTTCGTCGCACCCGATGAAAAACTGTTTTTT	CASSFVAPDEKLFF	NA	many	TRBV5-1	TRBJ1-4
TGTGCCAGCAGTACCCCGGACAGGGGGTTCTACAATGAGCAGTTCTTC	CASSTPDRGFYNEQFF	TRBD1	few	TRBV25-1	TRBJ2-1
TGTGCCAGCAGCCACCCGGGCGGAGGGGCTTTCTTT	CASSHPGGGAFF	NA	few	TRBV5-8	TRBJ1-1
TGTGCCAGCAGTTACGTAGTAGGCAATGAGCAGTTCTTC	CASSYVVGNEQFF	NA	NA	TRBV6-5	TRBJ2-1
TGTGCCAGCAGCTTCCTGGGGGAGGGGCCCGCCAATGAGCAGTTCTTC	CASSFLGEGPANEQFF	TRBD2	few	TRBV7-9	TRBJ2-1
TGTGCCAGCAGTGGGCCGAGCAACTTGGGTGGCTACACCTTC	CASSGPSNLGGYTF	NA	NA	TRBV25-1	TRBJ1-2
TGCGCCAGCAGCCAAGTGGCGGCGGGAAATGAAAAACTGTTTTTT	CASSQVAAGNEKLFF	NA	NA	TRBV4-1	TRBJ1-4
TGTGCCAGCAGCCAACAAGGACTAGCGGGGGGGCCAGATACGCAGTATTTT	CASSQQGLAGGPDTQYF	TRBD2	few	TRBV4-2	TRBJ2-3
TGCGCCAGCAGCAAAGGGTTTACAGATACGCAGTATTTT	CASSKGFTDTQYF	NA	NA	TRBV5-1	TRBJ2-3
TGTGCCAGCAGCCGAGCGGGGGGGGAGAACACTGAAGCTTTCTTT	CASSRAGGENTEAFF	NA	NA	TRBV7-2	TRBJ1-1
TGTGCCACCTACTCGGGGAGGGGGCGAGAGACCCAGTACTTC	CATYSGRGRETQYF	NA	few	TRBV28	TRBJ2-5
TGCAGCGCCGGACAGACGGGCCGGAGAGAAAAACTGTTTTTT	CSAGQTGRREKLFF	NA	NA	TRBV29-1	TRBJ1-4
TGTGCCAGCAGCCCCCAGGGGTACGTCTATGGCTACACCTTC	CASSPQGYVYGYTF	NA	few	TRBV7-9	TRBJ1-2
TGTGCCGTTTCGACAGGGGGAAGATACGAGCAGTACTTC	CAVSTGGRYEQYF	TRBD1	NA	TRBV7-9	TRBJ2-7
TGTGCCACCAGCAGGGACAGTCTCGAAGGCTACACCTTC	CATSRDSLEGYTF	TRBD1	few	TRBV24-1	TRBJ1-2
TGTGCCAGCAGCCACCAGAGCTCCTATAATTCACCCCTCCACTTT	CASSHQSSYNSPLHF	NA	NA	TRBV3-1	TRBJ1-6
TGTGCCAGCAGCCCCCCGGGGAATACGCAGTATTTT	CASSPPGNTQYF	NA	NA	TRBV7-2	TRBJ2-3
TGTGCCAGCTCTGGACAGGAGGTCACCGGGGAGCTGTTTTTT	CASSGQEVTGELFF	TRBD1	NA	TRBV12-3/TRBV12-4	TRBJ2-2
TGCAGTGCTAGAGATACGGGGCGTGGGGCCAACGTCCTGACTTTC	CSARDTGRGANVLTF	NA	NA	TRBV20-1	TRBJ2-6
TGTGCCAGCAGCTTAGTGGCCGCTTCCTACGAGCAGTACTTC	CASSLVAASYEQYF	NA	NA	TRBV7-2	TRBJ2-7
TGTGCCAGTAGTTCCTCGGACGTGGGGGACATTCAGTACTTC	CASSSSDVGDIQYF	NA	many	TRBV19	TRBJ2-4
TGCAGTGCTAGGATCATCGACGGTAGCAATCAGCCCCAGCATTTT	CSARIIDGSNQPQHF	NA	once	TRBV20-1	TRBJ1-5
TGTGCCAGCAGCGAACTAGCGGGGAACTACAATGAGCAGTTCTTC	CASSELAGNYNEQFF	TRBD2	NA	TRBV2	TRBJ2-1
TGTGCCAGCAGCTCTGATCGAGAAACTAGCGGGGCGGGGACCCAGTACTTC	CASSSDRETSGAGTQYF	TRBD2	NA	TRBV5-6	TRBJ2-5
TGCAGTGCCTCTCTAGCGGGGGGGTTCACCGGGGAGCTGTTTTTT	CSASLAGGFTGELFF	TRBD2	many	TRBV20-1	TRBJ2-2
TGTGCCAGCAGCGAGGACAACGGCAATCAGCCCCAGCATTTT	CASSEDNGNQPQHF	NA	NA	TRBV7-2	TRBJ1-5
TGTGCCAGCAGTCCTACGGACACGAAAGAGACCCAGTACTTC	CASSPTDTKETQYF	NA	NA	TRBV6-2/TRBV6-3	TRBJ2-5
TGTGCCAGCAGCGTAAGCCACCTATCACCCCTCCACTTT	CASSVSHLSPLHF	NA	NA	TRBV9	TRBJ1-6